Listed below are T cell receptor beta chains from one sample, sequenced in a study of T cell repertoires in cytomegalovirus infection. These receptors' targets are unknown. MiXCR, run by TCRdb on the reads, gives a single entry per CDR3 protein. Here the sample spans hundreds of thousands of distinct CDR3 sequences, 30% to 35% being singletons. The material sequenced was cultured PBMCs, taken from culture after CMV antigen stimulation. These receptors were taken from a human donor in good health (CMV status not recorded). Some clones in this sample may be carry-over from other donors' samples. CDR3s include the opening cysteine and the closing phenylalanine or tryptophan. A D gene is named only where the DNA matches it firmly.

d_gene,v_gene,j_gene,CDR3aa
NA,TRBV5-1,TRBJ2-5,CASSNHGEGEETQYF
NA,TRBV7-2,TRBJ2-5,CASSLGHPVFRGQETQYF
NA,TRBV6-5,TRBJ2-3,CASRRMPVRSSTDTQYF
TRBD1,TRBV6-1,TRBJ2-7,CASSGTGTGASYEQYF
NA,TRBV11-2,TRBJ1-1,CASHGLGITEAFF
TRBD1,TRBV7-2,TRBJ2-1,CASSLGGTGAGNEQFF
NA,TRBV3-1,TRBJ2-3,CASSQALQGATYTQYF
TRBD1,TRBV7-3,TRBJ2-5,CASSRRTGVQETQYF
NA,TRBV20-1,TRBJ2-1,CSANLGDSYNEQFF
TRBD1,TRBV24-1,TRBJ1-2,CATSAGTGGFYGYTF
TRBD1,TRBV18,TRBJ2-7,CASSPPGTGGIEQYF
TRBD2,TRBV7-8,TRBJ2-7,CASSRTGTSGQISYEQYF
NA,TRBV7-2,TRBJ2-2,CASSLVGGADTGELFF
NA,TRBV15,TRBJ1-4,CATSREPGRRAEKLFF
NA,TRBV7-9,TRBJ1-5,CASSLSAGRQPQHF
NA,TRBV4-1,TRBJ1-4,CASSQERGLSNEKLFF
TRBD2,TRBV27,TRBJ2-1,CASSKLAGGPNEQFF
TRBD2,TRBV29-1,TRBJ2-7,CSVADSGSEQYF
NA,TRBV7-8,TRBJ2-2,CASRIIQGPGELFF
NA,TRBV7-2,TRBJ2-1,CASSPVASRTNEQFF
TRBD1,TRBV6-6,TRBJ1-6,CASSLGQGYSPLHF
NA,TRBV28,TRBJ1-1,CASSFAPPDSRNTEAFF
TRBD1,TRBV25-1,TRBJ2-7,CASTGQLSYEQYF
TRBD2,TRBV7-6,TRBJ2-2,CASSRRGLSFNTGELFF
NA,TRBV5-6,TRBJ2-5,CASSSPVLAGLEETQYF
TRBD2,TRBV20-1,TRBJ2-7,CSATGTSLEQYF
NA,TRBV4-1,TRBJ2-5,CASSQEGGATQYF
NA,TRBV27,TRBJ1-1,CASSLTRGLPNTEAFF
TRBD2,TRBV20-1,TRBJ2-3,CSASPSGRRTDTQYF
NA,TRBV4-3,TRBJ1-5,CASSQGREYSNQPQHF
TRBD2,TRBV19,TRBJ2-1,CASSYSGSGDEQFF
TRBD1,TRBV6-5,TRBJ2-1,CASSYGTAAHNEQFF
NA,TRBV6-5,TRBJ1-2,CASSGQGGYGDGYTF
TRBD1,TRBV19,TRBJ1-1,CASSYPGGFNTEAFF
TRBD2,TRBV7-2,TRBJ2-3,CASSSPPGTSEDTQYF
TRBD1,TRBV6-2/TRBV6-3,TRBJ1-5,CASSTGGAGHQPQHF
NA,TRBV18,TRBJ2-7,CASSPYGPPHEQYF
TRBD1,TRBV12-3/TRBV12-4,TRBJ1-5,CASSIRDRNYQPQHF
NA,TRBV20-1,TRBJ2-1,CSRGRTGAYNEQFF
NA,TRBV6-1,TRBJ2-3,CASSYRWDPGTDTQYF
NA,TRBV11-1,TRBJ2-7,CASSPYTGRPYEQYF
NA,TRBV7-2,TRBJ2-1,CASSRRGPTYNEQFF
NA,TRBV12-3/TRBV12-4,TRBJ2-1,CASRQNPVSYNEQFF
NA,TRBV7-2,TRBJ2-5,CASSSGLTGTQYF
NA,TRBV12-3/TRBV12-4,TRBJ1-5,CASSFINSNQPQHF
NA,TRBV6-5,TRBJ2-7,CASSSLIRSSYEQYF
NA,TRBV12-5,TRBJ1-1,CASGLVLGKDTEAFF
NA,TRBV7-2,TRBJ2-3,CASSLMARRRGTDTQYF
NA,TRBV7-2,TRBJ1-6,CASSRSRPGGPPHSPLHF
TRBD1,TRBV7-3,TRBJ2-1,CASSLNLPGTDEQFF
NA,TRBV7-9,TRBJ1-3,CASSRAGVAGNTIYF
TRBD2,TRBV7-2,TRBJ2-5,CASRLAGGQETQYF
NA,TRBV7-2,TRBJ2-7,CASSQGEAREQYF
NA,TRBV7-3,TRBJ2-3,CASSLVRVEDTQYF
TRBD2,TRBV20-1,TRBJ2-3,CSARGLAGLPDTQYF
TRBD2,TRBV9,TRBJ2-4,CASNPGLAVENIQYF
TRBD2,TRBV10-1,TRBJ2-5,CASSETRIAGETQYF